This T cell receptor (beta chain) was captured in a study of breast tumors, draining lymph nodes, adjacent tissues. As regards this clonotype: A junction boundary mismatches the germline segment, possibly from a read error.

This CDR3 is built from 16 residues. Germline CDR1 and CDR2: DFQATT and SNEGSKA (reference sequence). MiXCR was run by TCRdb on the multiplex PCR reads, yielding one entry per CDR3 protein. Of tens of thousands of distinct CDR3 sequences listed, approximately 31% are singletons. The TCR sequence derives from a female donor with breast cancer. Some clones in this sample may be carry-over from other donors' samples. The gene calls are TRBV20-1 and TRBJ2-1; TRBD2 agrees at 8 bases. Material for sequencing was breast tumor tissue. CDR3 nucleotide sequence: TGCAGTGCCAGAGGCCCCCTCAGACTAGCGAATAATGAGCAGTTCTTC. It specifies CSARGPLRLANNEQFF.